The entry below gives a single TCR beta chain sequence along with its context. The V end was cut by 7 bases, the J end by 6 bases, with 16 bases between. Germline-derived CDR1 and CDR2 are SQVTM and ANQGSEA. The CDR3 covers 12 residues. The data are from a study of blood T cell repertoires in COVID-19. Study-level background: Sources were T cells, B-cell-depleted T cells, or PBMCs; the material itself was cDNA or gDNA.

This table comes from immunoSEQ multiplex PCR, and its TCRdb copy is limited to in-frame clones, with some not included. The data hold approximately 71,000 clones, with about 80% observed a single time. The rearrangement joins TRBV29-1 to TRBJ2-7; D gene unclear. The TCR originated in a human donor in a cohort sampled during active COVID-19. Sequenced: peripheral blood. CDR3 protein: CSAGPRSSEQYF. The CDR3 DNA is TGCAGCGCTGGTCCAAGGAGTTCCGAGCAGTACTTC.